The 7 T cell receptor beta chains given below trace back to one sample, sequenced in a study of spatial heterogeneity in lung cancer. TCRdb reprocessed the 5' RACE reads with MiXCR, giving one entry per CDR3 protein. This table holds fewer than 150,000 distinct CDR3 sequences, 11% found once. Time point indicated: blood at routine non-recurrence follow-up after resection. The material was PBMCs, obtained at follow-up. The receptors originated from a female donor with early-stage non-small cell lung cancer.

This sequence joins TRBV7-2 and TRBJ2-1, with 8 bases lining up with TRBD1. The J segment lost 10 bases and the V segment lost 5 bases, leaving 4 bases of the junction unmatched. The length of the CDR3 is 12 residues. Germline CDR1 reads SGHTA; CDR2 reads FQGNSA. The CDR3 reads CASSGRGHEQFF. DNA for the CDR3: TGTGCCAGCAGCGGCAGGGGGCACGAGCAGTTCTTC.

In this sample, this clonotype turned up many times. The chain couples TRBV29-1 to TRBJ1-2; D remains ambiguous. The CDR3 sequence is 8 residues long. With 8 bases removed from V and 6 bases from J, the gap between germline ends came to 4 bases. The V gene's germline CDR1 is SQVTM and CDR2 ANQGSEA. In DNA form, the CDR3 reads TGCAGCCCAAATGGCTACACCTTC. Its translation: CSPNGYTF.

This clonotype was observed many times. This sequence joins TRBV7-2 and TRBJ2-1; D remains unclear. Germline values: CDR1 SGHTA, CDR2 FQGNSA. This CDR3 spans 15 amino acids. Trimming took off 5 bases at V and 4 bases at J, with 15 bases between the two ends. The CDR3 DNA follows: TGTGCCAGCAGCGGATACGGCGGTCTTTACAATGAGCAGTTCTTC. It encodes CASSGYGGLYNEQFF.

This clonotype has just a few counts. This chain uses TRBV5-4 with TRBJ1-1; the D is unclear. Germline assignment: CDR1 SGHNT and CDR2 YYREEE (reference sequence). Trimming took off 0 bases at V and 7 bases at J, with 13 bases between the two ends. The CDR3 is 14 amino acids. The CDR3 DNA reads TGTGCCAGCAGCTTGGGGAACGTTTGGAATGAAGCTTTCTTT. Protein sequence: CASSLGNVWNEAFF.

V is TRBV5-1 and J is TRBJ1-1; 7 bases are a match to TRBD1. CDR1 SGHRS and CDR2 YFSETQ come from the germline V gene. V lost 4 bases, J lost 3 bases, and 6 bases stayed unmatched. This CDR3 contains 14 residues. The CDR3: CASSPTTGYTEAFF. The DNA of the CDR3 is TGCGCCAGCAGCCCTACGACAGGGTACACTGAAGCTTTCTTT. The complete variable domain, with remaining parts taken from reference TRBV5-1 and TRBJ1-1, reads KAGVTQTPRYLIKTRGQQVTLSCSPISGHRSVSWYQQTPGQGLQFLFEYFSETQRNKGNFPGRFSGRQFSNSRSEMNVSTLELGDSALYLCASSPTTGYTEAFFGQGTRLTVV.

This clonotype was observed a handful of times. The chain uses TRBV18 and TRBJ1-6, with D unclear. Trimming removed 1 base from V and 7 bases from J, with 11 bases in between. This CDR3 spans 15 amino acids. CDR1 is KGHSH and CDR2 is LQKENI in the germline V gene. CDR3 protein: CASSPQSTDNSPLHF. In nucleotides, the CDR3 is TGTGCCAGCTCACCACAAAGTACCGACAATTCACCCCTCCACTTT.

The rearrangement joins TRBV20-1 to TRBJ2-7; a possible D gene is TRBD1 (5 bases). Trimming pared 5 bases from V and 3 bases from J, leaving 11 bases between. CDR1 and CDR2 from the germline V gene are DFQATT and SNEGSKA (reference sequence). This CDR3 is 12 amino acids long. The CDR3 sequence is CSARQGIYEQYF. CDR3 sequence (DNA): TGCAGTGCTCGTCAGGGAATCTACGAGCAGTACTTC.